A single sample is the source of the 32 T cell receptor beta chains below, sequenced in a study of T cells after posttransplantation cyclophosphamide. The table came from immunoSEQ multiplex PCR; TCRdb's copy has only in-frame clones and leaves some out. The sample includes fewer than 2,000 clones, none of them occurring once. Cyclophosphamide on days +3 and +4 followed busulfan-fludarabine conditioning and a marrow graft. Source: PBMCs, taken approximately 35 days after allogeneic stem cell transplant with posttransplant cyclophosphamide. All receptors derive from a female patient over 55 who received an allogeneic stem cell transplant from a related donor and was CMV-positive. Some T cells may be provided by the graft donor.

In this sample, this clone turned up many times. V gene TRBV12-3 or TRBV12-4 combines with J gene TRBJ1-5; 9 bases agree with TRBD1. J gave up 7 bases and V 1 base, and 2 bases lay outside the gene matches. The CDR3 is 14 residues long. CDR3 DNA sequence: TGTGCCAGCAGTTTAGGACAGGGGGGGCAGCCCCAGCATTTT. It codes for CASSLGQGGQPQHF.

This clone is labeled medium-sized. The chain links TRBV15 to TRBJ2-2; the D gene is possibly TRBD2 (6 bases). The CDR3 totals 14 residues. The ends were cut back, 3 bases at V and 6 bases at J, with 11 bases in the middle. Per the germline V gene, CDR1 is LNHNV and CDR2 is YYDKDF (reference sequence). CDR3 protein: CATSRTSSSGELFF. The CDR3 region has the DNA TGTGCCACCAGCAGGACTAGTAGTTCCGGGGAGCTGTTTTTT.

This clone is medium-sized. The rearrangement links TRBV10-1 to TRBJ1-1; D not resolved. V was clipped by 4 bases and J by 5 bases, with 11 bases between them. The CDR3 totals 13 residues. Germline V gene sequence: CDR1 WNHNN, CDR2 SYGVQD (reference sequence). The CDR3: CASSASGWTEAFF. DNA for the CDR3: TGCGCCAGCAGTGCCTCGGGTTGGACTGAAGCTTTCTTT.

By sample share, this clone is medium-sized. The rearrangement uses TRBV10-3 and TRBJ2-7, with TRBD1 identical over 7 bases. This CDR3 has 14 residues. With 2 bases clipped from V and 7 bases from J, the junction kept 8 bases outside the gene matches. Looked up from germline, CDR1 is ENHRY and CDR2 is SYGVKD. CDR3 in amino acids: CAISEIKGAGEQYF. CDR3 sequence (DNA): TGTGCCATCAGTGAGATCAAGGGGGCTGGGGAGCAGTACTTC.

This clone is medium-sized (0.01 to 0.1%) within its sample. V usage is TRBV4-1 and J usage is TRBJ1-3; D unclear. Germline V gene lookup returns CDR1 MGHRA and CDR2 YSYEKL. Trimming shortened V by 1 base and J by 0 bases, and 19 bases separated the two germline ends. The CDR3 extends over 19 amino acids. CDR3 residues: CASSQGPGVTTPSGNTIYF. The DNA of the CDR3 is TGCGCCAGCAGCCAAGGTCCAGGCGTGACTACTCCCTCTGGAAACACCATATATTTT.

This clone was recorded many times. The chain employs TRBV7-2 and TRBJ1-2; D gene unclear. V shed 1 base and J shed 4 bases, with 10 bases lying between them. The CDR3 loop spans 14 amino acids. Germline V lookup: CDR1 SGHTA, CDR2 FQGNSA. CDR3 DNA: TGTGCCAGCAGCTTAGAGGCGGCCGCCTATGGCTACACCTTC. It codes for CASSLEAAAYGYTF.

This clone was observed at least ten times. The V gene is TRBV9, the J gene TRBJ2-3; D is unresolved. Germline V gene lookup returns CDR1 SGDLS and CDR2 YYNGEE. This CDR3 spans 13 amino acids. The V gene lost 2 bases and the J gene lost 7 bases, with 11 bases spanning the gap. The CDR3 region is CASSVGPLNTQYF. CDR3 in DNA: TGTGCCAGCAGCGTCGGTCCGCTGAATACGCAGTATTTT.

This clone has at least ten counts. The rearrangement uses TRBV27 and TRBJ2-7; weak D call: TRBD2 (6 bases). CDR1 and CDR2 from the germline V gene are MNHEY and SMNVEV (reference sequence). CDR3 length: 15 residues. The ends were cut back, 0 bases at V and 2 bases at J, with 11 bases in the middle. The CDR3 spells CASSLSGDLTYEQYF. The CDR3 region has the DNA TGTGCCAGCAGTTTATCGGGGGACTTAACCTACGAGCAGTACTTC.

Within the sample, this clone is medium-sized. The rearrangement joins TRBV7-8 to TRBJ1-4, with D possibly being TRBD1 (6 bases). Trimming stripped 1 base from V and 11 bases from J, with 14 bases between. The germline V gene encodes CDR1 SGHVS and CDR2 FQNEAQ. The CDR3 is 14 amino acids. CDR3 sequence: CASSLENRQGKLFF. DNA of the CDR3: TGTGCCAGCAGCTTAGAAAACCGGCAGGGGAAACTGTTTTTT.

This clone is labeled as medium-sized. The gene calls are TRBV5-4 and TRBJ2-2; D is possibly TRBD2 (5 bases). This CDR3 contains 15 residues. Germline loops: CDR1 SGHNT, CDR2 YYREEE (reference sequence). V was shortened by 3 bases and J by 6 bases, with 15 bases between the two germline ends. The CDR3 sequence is CASSSPGLAAGELFF. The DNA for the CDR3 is TGTGCCAGCAGCTCGCCCGGGCTAGCCGCCGGGGAGCTGTTTTTT.

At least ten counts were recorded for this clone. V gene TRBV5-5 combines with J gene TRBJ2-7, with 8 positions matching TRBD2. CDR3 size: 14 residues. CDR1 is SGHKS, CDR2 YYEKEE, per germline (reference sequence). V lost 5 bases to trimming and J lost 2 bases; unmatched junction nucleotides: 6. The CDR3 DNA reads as TGTGCCAGCAGACCGGGACTAGGGGCCTACGAGCAGTACTTC. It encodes CASRPGLGAYEQYF.

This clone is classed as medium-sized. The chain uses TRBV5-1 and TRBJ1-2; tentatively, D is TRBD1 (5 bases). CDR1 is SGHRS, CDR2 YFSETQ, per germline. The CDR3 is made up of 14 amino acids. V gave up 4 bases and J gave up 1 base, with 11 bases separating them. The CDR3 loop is CASSIGTDNYGYTF. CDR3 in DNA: TGCGCCAGCAGCATCGGGACTGATAACTATGGCTACACCTTC.

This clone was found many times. For the CDR3, the DNA is TGTGCCAGCAGCCAAGATGGCCATACAACAGATACGCAGTATTTT. Its translation is CASSQDGHTTDTQYF. The chain carries TRBV4-2 and TRBJ2-3; D gene uncertain. The CDR3 is 15 residues long. Trimming took 0 bases from V and 3 from J, leaving 10 bases between them. CDR1 is LGHNA, CDR2 YNFKEQ, per germline.

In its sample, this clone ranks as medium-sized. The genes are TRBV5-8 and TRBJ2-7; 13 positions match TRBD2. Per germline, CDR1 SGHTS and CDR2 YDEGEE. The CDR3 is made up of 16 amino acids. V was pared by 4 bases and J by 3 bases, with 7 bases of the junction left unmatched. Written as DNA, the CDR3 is TGTGCCAGCAGCGGAGGACTAGCGGGAGAGCTCTACGAGCAGTACTTC. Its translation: CASSGGLAGELYEQYF.

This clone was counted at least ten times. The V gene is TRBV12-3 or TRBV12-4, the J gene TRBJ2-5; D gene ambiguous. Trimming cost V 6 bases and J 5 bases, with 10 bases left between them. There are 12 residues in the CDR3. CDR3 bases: TGTGCCAGCAGGAATAGTGTGGAGACCCAGTACTTC. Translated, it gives CASRNSVETQYF.

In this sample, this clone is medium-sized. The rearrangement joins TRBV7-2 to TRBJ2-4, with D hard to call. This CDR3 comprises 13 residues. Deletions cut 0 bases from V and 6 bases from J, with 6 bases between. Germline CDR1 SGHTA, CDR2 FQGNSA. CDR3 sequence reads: CASSLAQGNIQYF. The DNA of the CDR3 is TGTGCCAGCAGCTTAGCGCAAGGAAACATTCAGTACTTC.

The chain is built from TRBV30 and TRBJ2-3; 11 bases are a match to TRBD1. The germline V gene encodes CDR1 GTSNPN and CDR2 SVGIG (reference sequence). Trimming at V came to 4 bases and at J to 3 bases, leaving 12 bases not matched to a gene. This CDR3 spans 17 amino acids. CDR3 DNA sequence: TGTGCCTGGAAAGACATCGGGACAGGGGGGAGGACAGATACGCAGTATTTT. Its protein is CAWKDIGTGGRTDTQYF.

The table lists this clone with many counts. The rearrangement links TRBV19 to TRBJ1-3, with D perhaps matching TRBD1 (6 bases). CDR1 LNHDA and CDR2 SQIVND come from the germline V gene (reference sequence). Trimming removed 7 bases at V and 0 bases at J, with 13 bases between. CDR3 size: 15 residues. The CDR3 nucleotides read TGTGCCAGTACCCCCGACAGGACCTCTGGAAACACCATATATTTT. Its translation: CASTPDRTSGNTIYF.

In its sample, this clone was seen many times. The CDR3 loop reads CATSDTIDRGQSNQPQHF. CDR3 DNA: TGTGCCACCAGTGATACCATAGACAGGGGCCAAAGCAATCAGCCCCAGCATTTT. The chain combines TRBV24-1 with TRBJ1-5; the match to TRBD1 covers 8 bases. The germline V gene encodes CDR1 KGHDR and CDR2 SFDVKD. CDR3 length equals 18 residues. V was pared by 3 bases and J by 1 base, with 10 bases of the junction left unmatched.

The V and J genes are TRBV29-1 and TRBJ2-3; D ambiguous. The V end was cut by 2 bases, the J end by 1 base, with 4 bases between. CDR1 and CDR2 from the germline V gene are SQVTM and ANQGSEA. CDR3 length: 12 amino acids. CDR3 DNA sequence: TGCAGCGTTGAAAGCGGCACAGATACGCAGTATTTT. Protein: CSVESGTDTQYF.

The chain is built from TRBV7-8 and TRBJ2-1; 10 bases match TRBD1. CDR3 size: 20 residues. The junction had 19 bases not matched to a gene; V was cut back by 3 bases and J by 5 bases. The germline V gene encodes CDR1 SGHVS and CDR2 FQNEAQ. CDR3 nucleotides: TGTGCCAGCAGCTTGGCCTCGCCTCCCTCCGGGACAGGGGCTAACAATGAGCAGTTCTTC. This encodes CASSLASPPSGTGANNEQFF.

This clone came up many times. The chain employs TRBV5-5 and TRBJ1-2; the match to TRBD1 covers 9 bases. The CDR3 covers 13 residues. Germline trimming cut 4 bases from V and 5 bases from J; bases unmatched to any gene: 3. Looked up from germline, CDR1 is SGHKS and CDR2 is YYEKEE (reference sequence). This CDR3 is CASSPDRGYGYTF. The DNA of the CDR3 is TGTGCCAGCAGCCCCGACAGGGGGTATGGCTACACCTTC.

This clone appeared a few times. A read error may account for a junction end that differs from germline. The CDR3: CASSLWGHYSSPLHF. The CDR3 bases are TGTGCCAGCAGTTTATGGGGACATTATAGTTCACCCCTCCACTTT. The chain links TRBV27 to TRBJ1-6; a possible D gene is TRBD1 (6 bases). From germline, CDR1 is MNHEY and CDR2 SMNVEV (reference sequence). The CDR3 has 15 residues.

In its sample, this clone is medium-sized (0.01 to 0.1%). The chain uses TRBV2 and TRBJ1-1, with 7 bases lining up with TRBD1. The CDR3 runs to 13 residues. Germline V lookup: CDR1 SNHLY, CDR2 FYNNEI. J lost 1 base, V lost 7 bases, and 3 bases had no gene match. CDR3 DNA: TGTGCCAGCACGCGGGACAGGAACACTGAAGCTTTCTTT. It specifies CASTRDRNTEAFF.

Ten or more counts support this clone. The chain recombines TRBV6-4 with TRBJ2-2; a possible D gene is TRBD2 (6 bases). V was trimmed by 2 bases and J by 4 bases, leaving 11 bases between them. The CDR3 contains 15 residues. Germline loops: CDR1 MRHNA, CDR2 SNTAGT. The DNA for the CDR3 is TGTGCCAGCAGTGACGATCACGGGGGCACCGGGGAGCTGTTTTTT. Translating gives CASSDDHGGTGELFF.

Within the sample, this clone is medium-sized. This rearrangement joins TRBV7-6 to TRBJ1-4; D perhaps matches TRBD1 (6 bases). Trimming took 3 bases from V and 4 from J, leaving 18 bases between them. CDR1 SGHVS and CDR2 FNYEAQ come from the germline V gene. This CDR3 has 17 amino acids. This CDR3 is CASSLKKETGNNEKLFF. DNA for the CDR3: TGTGCCAGCAGCTTGAAGAAGGAAACAGGGAATAATGAAAAACTGTTTTTT.

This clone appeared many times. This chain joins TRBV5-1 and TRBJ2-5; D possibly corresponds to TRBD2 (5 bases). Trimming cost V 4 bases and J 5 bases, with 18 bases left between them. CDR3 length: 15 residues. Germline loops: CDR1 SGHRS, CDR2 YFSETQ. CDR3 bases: TGCGCCAGCAGCGAGACCCGGGGAGTTGGGGAGACCCAGTACTTC. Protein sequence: CASSETRGVGETQYF.

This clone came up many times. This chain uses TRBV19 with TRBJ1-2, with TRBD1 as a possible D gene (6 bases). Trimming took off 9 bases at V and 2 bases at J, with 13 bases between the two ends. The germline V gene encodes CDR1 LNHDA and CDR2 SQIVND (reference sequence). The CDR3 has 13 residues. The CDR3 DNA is TGTGCCAGCCGTCCTGGGGGCAACTATGGCTACACCTTC. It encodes CASRPGGNYGYTF.

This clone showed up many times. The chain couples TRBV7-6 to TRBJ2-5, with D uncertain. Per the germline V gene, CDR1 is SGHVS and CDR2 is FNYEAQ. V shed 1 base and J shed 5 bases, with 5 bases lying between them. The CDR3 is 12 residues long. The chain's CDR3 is CASSLETETQYF. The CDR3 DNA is TGTGCCAGCAGCTTAGAAACTGAGACCCAGTACTTC.

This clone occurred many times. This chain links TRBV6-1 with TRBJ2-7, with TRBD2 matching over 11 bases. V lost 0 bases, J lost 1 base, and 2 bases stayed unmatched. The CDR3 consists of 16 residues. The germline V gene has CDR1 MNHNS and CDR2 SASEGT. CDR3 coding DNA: TGTGCCAGCAGTGAAGCGACTAGCGGGACATCCTACGAGCAGTACTTC. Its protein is CASSEATSGTSYEQYF.

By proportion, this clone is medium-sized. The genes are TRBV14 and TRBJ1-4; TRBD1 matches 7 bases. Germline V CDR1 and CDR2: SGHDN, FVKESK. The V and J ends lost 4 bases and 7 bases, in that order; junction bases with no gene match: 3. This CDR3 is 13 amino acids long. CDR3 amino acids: CASSRQGGEKLFF. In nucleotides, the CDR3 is TGTGCCAGCAGCCGACAGGGAGGTGAAAAACTGTTTTTT.

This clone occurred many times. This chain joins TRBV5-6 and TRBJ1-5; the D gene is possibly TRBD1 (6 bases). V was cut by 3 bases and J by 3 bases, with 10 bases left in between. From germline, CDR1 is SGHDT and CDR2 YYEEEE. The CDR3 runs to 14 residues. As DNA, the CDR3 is TGTGCCAGCAGCTCCGGGACACACAATCAGCCCCAGCATTTT. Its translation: CASSSGTHNQPQHF. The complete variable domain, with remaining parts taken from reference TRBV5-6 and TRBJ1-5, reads DAGVTQSPTHLIKTRGQQVTLRCSPKSGHDTVSWYQQALGQGPQFIFQYYEEEERQRGNFPDRFSGHQFPNYSSELNVNALLLGDSALYLCASSSGTHNQPQHFGDGTRLSIL.